Below are 32 T cell receptor beta chains sequenced from a single sample in a study of blood T cell repertoires in COVID-19. Profiled with immunoSEQ multiplex PCR; TCRdb holds only in-frame clones, not every one. The sample contains some 120,000 clones, roughly 79% of which appear only once. Input material: peripheral blood. The receptors were sampled from a man in his 70s with active or convalescent COVID-19.

The rearrangement links TRBV3-1 (or the pseudogene TRBV3-2) to TRBJ1-2; TRBD1 is a possible D gene (5 bases). V shed 2 bases and J shed 6 bases, with 16 bases lying between them. CDR3 length: 15 amino acids. The V gene's germline CDR1 is LGHDT and CDR2 YNNKEL (reference sequence). This chain's CDR3 is CASSQSITGAHGYTF. For the CDR3, the DNA is TGTGCCAGCAGCCAAAGTATAACAGGAGCCCATGGCTACACCTTC.

V gene TRBV5-4 combines with J gene TRBJ1-5; 8 bases agree with TRBD1. Unmatched junction bases numbered 5, after V lost 2 bases and J lost 4 bases. CDR1 and CDR2 (germline): SGHNT, YYREEE (reference sequence). The length of the CDR3 is 15 residues. The CDR3 sequence is CASSFGGQENQPQHF. The CDR3 nucleotides are TGTGCCAGCAGCTTCGGGGGACAGGAAAATCAGCCCCAGCATTTT.

The rearrangement links TRBV27 to TRBJ1-5; D is unclear. This CDR3 has 15 amino acids. Trimming shortened V by 5 bases and J by 0 bases, and 11 bases separated the two germline ends. Germline loops: CDR1 MNHEY, CDR2 SMNVEV (reference sequence). This chain's CDR3 is CASSPRAFSNQPQHF. The DNA of the CDR3 is TGTGCCAGCAGTCCCCGCGCTTTTAGCAATCAGCCCCAGCATTTT.

The chain uses TRBV28 and TRBJ1-5, with 10 bases that match TRBD1. Germline lookup yields CDR1 MDHEN and CDR2 SYDVKM. J gave up 1 base and V 6 bases, and 6 bases lay outside the gene matches. The CDR3 contains 16 residues. CDR3 nucleotides: TGTGCCAGCAGCGGGACAGGGGCTATAAGCAATCAGCCCCAGCATTTT. Its translation: CASSGTGAISNQPQHF.

The V and J genes are TRBV27 and TRBJ2-4; TRBD2 aligns across 7 bases. Germline V CDR1 and CDR2: MNHEY, SMNVEV (reference sequence). After removal of 5 bases from V and 11 bases from J, the junction contained 12 bases not matched to a gene. The CDR3 totals 14 residues. CDR3 sequence: CASSAQGNRGVQYF. The DNA of the CDR3 is TGTGCCAGCAGTGCCCAGGGTAACCGGGGGGTTCAGTACTTC.

This clone appeared a single time. This rearrangement joins TRBV6-5 to TRBJ2-3; D unclear. CDR3 length: 14 amino acids. The ends were cut back, 9 bases at V and 1 base at J, with 14 bases in the middle. From germline, CDR1 is MNHEY and CDR2 SVGAGI. CDR3 loop: CASSVNRGTDTQYF. The CDR3 bases are TGTGCCAGTTCCGTAAACAGAGGCACAGATACGCAGTATTTT.

This chain links TRBV15 with TRBJ2-1, with D possibly matching TRBD1 (6 bases). The germline V gene has CDR1 LNHNV and CDR2 YYDKDF (reference sequence). The CDR3 has 14 amino acids. The V gene lost 0 bases and the J gene lost 7 bases, with 10 bases spanning the gap. In DNA, the CDR3 is TGTGCCACCAGCAGAGATCCAGGGGCAAATGAGCAGTTCTTC. It is translated as CATSRDPGANEQFF.

The rearrangement links TRBV27 to TRBJ1-2; D not resolved. Germline lookup yields CDR1 MNHEY and CDR2 SMNVEV (reference sequence). The CDR3 is 16 amino acids. With 0 bases removed from V and 8 bases from J, the gap between germline ends came to 19 bases. CDR3 sequence (DNA): TGTGCCAGCAGTTTATCTAGGAGGGAATCCGATAGGGGCTACACCTTC. Encoded protein: CASSLSRRESDRGYTF.

The chain links TRBV28 to TRBJ2-5, with 7 bases that match TRBD2. The CDR3 contains 12 residues. The germline CDR1 and CDR2 sequences are MDHEN and SYDVKM. With 9 bases clipped from V and 6 bases from J, the junction kept 7 bases outside the gene matches. The chain's CDR3 is CARTSLLKTQYF. In nucleotides, the CDR3 is TGTGCCAGGACTAGCCTTCTAAAGACCCAGTACTTC.

J is TRBJ2-3 and V is TRBV6-6, with TRBD2 matching 7 bases. This CDR3 has 16 residues. Germline V gene lookup returns CDR1 MNHNY and CDR2 SVGAGI (reference sequence). J was trimmed by 0 bases and V by 5 bases; bases with no gene match: 8. In DNA form, the CDR3 reads TGTGCCAGCAGTCGATATAGCGGGTTAAGCACAGATACGCAGTATTTT. It codes for CASSRYSGLSTDTQYF.

J is TRBJ1-2 and V is TRBV12-3 or TRBV12-4; D unresolved. V was pared by 2 bases and J by 4 bases, with 5 bases between. There are 12 residues in the CDR3. CDR3 amino acids: CASSLSTYGYTF. The CDR3, as DNA: TGTGCCAGCAGTTTAAGCACCTATGGCTACACCTTC.

This clone showed up just once. The genes are TRBV9 and TRBJ2-5; 12 bases line up with TRBD2. Per the germline V gene, CDR1 is SGDLS and CDR2 is YYNGEE. This CDR3 is built from 16 residues. Unmatched junction bases numbered 7, after V lost 4 bases and J lost 3 bases. CDR3 nucleotides: TGTGCCAGCAGCTTGGGACTAGCGGGCCCCGAAGAGACCCAGTACTTC. Protein sequence: CASSLGLAGPEETQYF.

The V call is TRBV2, the J call TRBJ2-1, with 12 bases identical to TRBD2. V lost 7 bases, J lost 9 bases, and 4 bases stayed unmatched. This CDR3 is built from 13 residues. CDR1 is SNHLY, CDR2 FYNNEI, per germline. CDR3 coding DNA: TGTGCCAGCAATCTAGCGGGGGGGCCTGAGCAGTTCTTC. Its translation is CASNLAGGPEQFF.

Here the CDR3 reads CATREQGAQETQYF. CDR3 coding DNA: TGTGCCACCAGGGAACAGGGGGCCCAGGAGACCCAGTACTTC. This sequence joins TRBV15 and TRBJ2-5; 9 nucleotides match TRBD1. The CDR3 consists of 14 residues. Trimming cost V 6 bases and J 5 bases; bases outside gene matches: 7. In germline, CDR1 is LNHNV, CDR2 YYDKDF (reference sequence).

The chain couples TRBV5-4 to TRBJ2-1; TRBD1 matches 10 bases. The CDR3 contains 16 residues. Germline-derived CDR1 and CDR2 are SGHNT and YYREEE (reference sequence). Unmatched junction bases numbered 11, after V lost 4 bases and J lost 7 bases. As DNA, the CDR3 is TGTGCCAGCAGCACCCCGGTCGGGACAGGGGCTAATGAGCAGTTCTTC. Its translation is CASSTPVGTGANEQFF.

This rearrangement joins TRBV5-6 to TRBJ2-7; 11 positions agree with TRBD2. This CDR3 region has 18 residues. Per germline, CDR1 SGHDT and CDR2 YYEEEE. With 0 bases clipped from V and 2 bases from J, the junction kept 10 bases outside the gene matches. The CDR3 coding sequence is TGTGCCAGCAGCTTGGGGCCCCCTAGCGGGGGGAACACCTACGAGCAGTACTTC. Its protein is CASSLGPPSGGNTYEQYF.

This clone was detected a few times. The rearrangement joins TRBV7-6 to TRBJ2-6; D is undetermined. This CDR3 region has 12 residues. The V and J ends lost 6 bases and 4 bases respectively, with 4 bases between them. CDR1 and CDR2 (germline): SGHVS, FNYEAQ. The CDR3 protein is CASRSGANVLTF. The CDR3 bases are TGTGCCAGCAGGAGCGGGGCCAACGTCCTGACTTTC.

V gene TRBV2 combines with J gene TRBJ2-1, with TRBD2 identical over 8 bases. With V trimmed by 4 bases and J by 5 bases, 7 bases remained unmatched. CDR3 length: 15 residues. In germline, CDR1 is SNHLY, CDR2 FYNNEI. Written as DNA, the CDR3 is TGTGCCAGCAGTGTTAGCCAGCGGGGGCACAATGAGCAGTTCTTC. This sequence encodes CASSVSQRGHNEQFF.

The gene calls are TRBV18 and TRBJ2-7, with 9 nucleotides matching TRBD2. The CDR3 covers 15 residues. Trimming cost V 0 bases and J 1 base; bases outside gene matches: 1. Looked up from germline, CDR1 is KGHSH and CDR2 is LQKENI. DNA of the CDR3: TGTGCCAGCTCACCACCGCTAGCGGGGTCCTACGAGCAGTACTTC. The encoded protein is CASSPPLAGSYEQYF.

By share, this clone counts as medium-sized (0.01 to 0.1%). This rearrangement joins TRBV11-2 to TRBJ1-2; D ambiguous. The V gene lost 4 bases and the J gene lost 7 bases, with 16 bases spanning the gap. Germline assignment: CDR1 SGHAT and CDR2 FQNNGV. The CDR3 consists of 14 residues. For the CDR3, the DNA is TGTGCCAGCAGCTCAGATCGAGTTTCTCGTGGCTACACCTTC. Protein: CASSSDRVSRGYTF.

The chain employs TRBV9 and TRBJ2-2; possible D gene TRBD2, 6 bases. CDR1 and CDR2 from the germline V gene are SGDLS and YYNGEE. Between the trimmed V and J ends, which lost 6 bases and 2 bases, there was a span of 17 bases. The CDR3 totals 16 residues. As DNA, the CDR3 is TGTGCCAGCACCCCCGGGTCGGACTACAACACCGGGGAGCTGTTTTTT. This sequence encodes CASTPGSDYNTGELFF.

Here the CDR3 reads CASSIRTGNQPQHF. The DNA for the CDR3 is TGTGCCAGCAGCATAAGGACAGGGAATCAGCCCCAGCATTTT. The chain carries TRBV7-2 and TRBJ1-5; 8 nucleotides match TRBD1. The CDR3 loop spans 14 amino acids. The germline CDR1 and CDR2 sequences are SGHTA and FQGNSA. After removal of 5 bases from V and 4 bases from J, the junction contained 4 bases not matched to a gene. Drawing the rest from reference TRBV7-2 and TRBJ1-5, the complete variable domain is GAGVSQSPSNKVTEKGKDVELRCDPISGHTALYWYRQSLGQGLEFLIYFQGNSAPDKSGLPSDRFSAERTGGSVSTLTIQRTQQEDSAVYLCASSIRTGNQPQHFGDGTRLSIL.

The rearrangement uses TRBV6-5 and TRBJ2-4; D perhaps matches TRBD2 (6 bases). The CDR3 length is 15 residues. The germline V gene encodes CDR1 MNHEY and CDR2 SVGAGI. V lost 0 bases and J 7 bases, leaving 13 bases between the germline ends. The CDR3 bases are TGTGCCAGCAGTTACTCTAGCGGACGAAGGAACATTCAGTACTTC. Amino acids: CASSYSSGRRNIQYF.

The J gene is TRBJ2-7, the V gene TRBV3-1 (or the pseudogene TRBV3-2); D might be TRBD2 (5 bases). V was cut by 0 bases and J by 7 bases, with 10 bases left in between. The CDR3 loop spans 13 amino acids. Germline V gene sequence: CDR1 LGHDT, CDR2 YNNKEL (reference sequence). Written as DNA, the CDR3 is TGTGCCAGCAGCCAAGATCGGGGATTGGAGCAGTACTTC. Protein: CASSQDRGLEQYF.

This clone is a singleton in its sample. The DNA for the CDR3 is TGTGCCAGCAACGGTCCGAGGGATACGAGCTCCTACGAGCAGTACTTC. Its translation: CASNGPRDTSSYEQYF. The chain recombines TRBV28 with TRBJ2-7; D is possibly TRBD2 (5 bases). Trimming cost V 7 bases and J 0 bases, with 19 bases left between them. The CDR3 covers 16 residues. Germline V lookup: CDR1 MDHEN, CDR2 SYDVKM.

This clone was counted between two and nine times. The chain uses TRBV4-1 and TRBJ1-1; 7 positions agree with TRBD1. V dropped 0 bases and J dropped 3; count of bases not matched to a gene: 7. The V gene's germline CDR1 is MGHRA and CDR2 YSYEKL. The CDR3 is 16 amino acids. DNA for the CDR3: TGCGCCAGCAGCCAAGATCGATCAGGGGGGTACACTGAAGCTTTCTTT. It yields the protein CASSQDRSGGYTEAFF.

The V call is TRBV18, the J call TRBJ2-7, with a tentative D call TRBD1 (5 bases). V gave up 4 bases and J gave up 1 base, with 11 bases separating them. This CDR3 is 14 amino acids long. In germline, CDR1 is KGHSH, CDR2 LQKENI. The CDR3 spells CASSRTGESYEQYF. CDR3 bases: TGTGCCAGCTCACGTACAGGTGAATCCTACGAGCAGTACTTC.

The table lists this clone with a count of one. The V call is TRBV15, the J call TRBJ2-3; 9 bases match TRBD2. J lost 2 bases, V lost 0 bases, and 6 bases had no gene match. Germline V CDR1 and CDR2: LNHNV, YYDKDF (reference sequence). There are 17 residues in the CDR3. The CDR3 region has the DNA TGTGCCACCAGCAGAGATCAAGCGGGAGGCCCCACAGATACGCAGTATTTT. This codes for CATSRDQAGGPTDTQYF.

The chain uses TRBV5-4 and TRBJ2-5, with 10 bases matching TRBD1. The V segment lost 7 bases and the J segment 5 bases; nucleotides outside the gene matches: 14. The CDR3 contains 16 residues. CDR1 SGHNT and CDR2 YYREEE come from the germline V gene (reference sequence). In DNA, the CDR3 is TGTGCCAGCGGAATGCAAAGACAGGGGGCGCAGGAGACCCAGTACTTC. Translation gives CASGMQRQGAQETQYF.

V gene TRBV5-4 combines with J gene TRBJ2-5, with D unresolved. V was pared by 0 bases and J by 3 bases, with 6 bases between. The germline V gene has CDR1 SGHNT and CDR2 YYREEE (reference sequence). The CDR3 is made up of 13 amino acids. DNA of the CDR3: TGTGCCAGCAGCTTGGGGCAGAAAGAGACCCAGTACTTC. It specifies CASSLGQKETQYF.

This clone was found a few times. The rearrangement uses TRBV25-1 and TRBJ2-1; perhaps TRBD2 as D (5 bases). The CDR3 extends over 18 amino acids. Trimming left V 1 base short and J 0 bases short, with 16 bases between. Germline CDR1 and CDR2: MGHDK and SYGVNS. CDR3 protein: CASSEFPPKRSSYNEQFF. As DNA, the CDR3 is TGTGCCAGCAGTGAATTCCCCCCAAAGCGGAGCTCCTACAATGAGCAGTTCTTC.

CDR3 protein: CASSPRILRYRAHDSLYGYTF. CDR3 nucleotide sequence: TGTGCCAGTAGCCCTCGAATCTTACGATACAGGGCCCATGATTCACTCTATGGCTACACCTTC. V is TRBV19 and J is TRBJ1-2, with D possibly matching TRBD1 (6 bases). Trimming removed 6 bases at V and 4 bases at J, with 36 bases between. Germline V gives CDR1 LNHDA, CDR2 SQIVND (reference sequence). The CDR3 runs 21 residues.